A selection of T cell receptor beta chains follows, all from one sample in a study of cytomegalovirus exposure and HLA in healthy donors. Here immunoSEQ multiplex PCR was the method, and the copy in TCRdb shows in-frame clones only, minus some. The sample contains approximately 97,000 clones, 79% of which appear only once. The source material was PBMCs. Source of these receptors: a male donor in good health and CMV-seropositive. Each CDR3 is given with its conserved first and last residue. The order of the fields is clone size, D gene, CDR3 length, J gene, V gene, CDR3 DNA, CDR3 protein. The D gene is left open where the match is weak. Part of the rows lack a size; the others show once, few, many or a class for expanded clones.

>-|TRBD2|16|TRBJ2-1|TRBV11-2
TGTGCCAGCAGCTTATCAGCGGGGGGCGCATACAATGAGCAGTTCTTC
CASSLSAGGAYNEQFF
>-|-|15|TRBJ2-7|TRBV4-3
TGCGCCAGCAGCCAAGACGACCGGGGGAGCTACGAGCAGTACTTC
CASSQDDRGSYEQYF
>once|-|14|TRBJ2-7|TRBV5-8
TGTGCCAGCAGCCGACCGGGACTGAGCTACGAGCAGTACTTC
CASSRPGLSYEQYF
>-|-|13|TRBJ1-2|TRBV5-8
TGTGCCAGCAGCTCGACAGGTCCGGGGGGCTACACCTTC
CASSSTGPGGYTF
>-|-|14|TRBJ2-3|TRBV30
TGTGCCTGGAGTGTAGCTAGCAGGACAGATACGCAGTATTTT
CAWSVASRTDTQYF
>-|-|14|TRBJ1-2|TRBV27
TGTGCCAGCAGTGGACGACAGGCTAACTATGGCTACACCTTC
CASSGRQANYGYTF
>once|-|13|TRBJ1-4|TRBV30
TGTGCCTGGAAAAGGGGAACTAATGAAAAACTGTTTTTT
CAWKRGTNEKLFF
>-|TRBD2|13|TRBJ2-1|TRBV5-1
TGCGCCAGCAGCACGGGACTAGCCTATGAGCAGTTCTTC
CASSTGLAYEQFF
>-|-|15|TRBJ2-7|TRBV23-1
TGCGCCAGTAGGGATGCGGGACAGCTAATTCTCGAGCAGTACTTC
CASRDAGQLILEQYF
>-|TRBD1|15|TRBJ1-1|TRBV5-1
TGCGCCAGCAGCCCGGGACAGGGGGCGATAACTGAAGCTTTCTTT
CASSPGQGAITEAFF
>-|TRBD2|16|TRBJ2-1|TRBV5-1
TGCGCCAGCAGCGCGCTAGCGGGGGGCGTCTTCAATGAGCAGTTCTTC
CASSALAGGVFNEQFF
>-|TRBD1|16|TRBJ1-2|TRBV19
TGTGCCAGTAGGGCCATGTTGGACAGGGCTAACTATGGCTACACCTTC
CASRAMLDRANYGYTF
>-|TRBD2|14|TRBJ2-5|TRBV6-5
TGTGCCAGCACCCCTGGGAGGGAAGGAGAGACCCAGTACTTC
CASTPGREGETQYF
>once|TRBD1|16|TRBJ2-2|TRBV2
TGTGCCACTCAGGACAGGCGGCGCGGGAACACCGGGGAGCTGTTTTTT
CATQDRRRGNTGELFF
>-|TRBD1|15|TRBJ1-3|TRBV6-6
TGTGCCAGCAGGACAGGGCCCAGCTCTGGAAACACCATATATTTT
CASRTGPSSGNTIYF
>few|-|15|TRBJ1-2|TRBV11-2
TGTGCCAGCAGCTTATACCAGGGGTGGCGGTATGGCTACACCTTC
CASSLYQGWRYGYTF
>-|-|15|TRBJ1-4|TRBV30
TGTGCCTGGAGATCCAGCGGGGGAACTAATGAAAAACTGTTTTTT
CAWRSSGGTNEKLFF
>once|-|14|TRBJ2-6|TRBV2
TGTGCCAGCAGACTAGAGCCCGGGGCCAACGTCCTGACTTTC
CASRLEPGANVLTF
>few|TRBD2|15|TRBJ2-3|TRBV5-1
TGCGCCAGCAGCTTGGTAGCGGGGGTTGGAGATACGCAGTATTTT
CASSLVAGVGDTQYF
>-|-|13|TRBJ2-2|TRBV6-5
TGTGCCAGCAGCCTGGGGGGCACCGGGGAGCTGTTTTTT
CASSLGGTGELFF
>-|-|16|TRBJ1-1|TRBV6-1
TGTGCCAGCAGTGCCCTAGGGGGGGGTGCAAGCACTGAAGCTTTCTTT
CASSALGGGASTEAFF
>once|TRBD1|13|TRBJ2-7|TRBV30
TGTGCCTGGAGTGGAGGGACAGTCTACGAGCAGTACTTC
CAWSGGTVYEQYF
>-|TRBD2|15|TRBJ2-7|TRBV9
TGTGCCAGCAGCTCGGGAGGAGACGGCTCCTACGAGCAGTACTTC
CASSSGGDGSYEQYF
>-|TRBD1|15|TRBJ1-6|TRBV25-1
TGTGCCAGCAGTGCGGAGACAGGGGGAAATTCACCCCTCCACTTT
CASSAETGGNSPLHF
>few|-|12|TRBJ1-1|TRBV18
TGTGCCAGCTCACCAACGCAGTTAGAAGCTTTCTTT
CASSPTQLEAFF
>-|TRBD1|13|TRBJ2-7|TRBV12-5
TGTGCTAGTGGTTTGGGTACAGGGGTTTGGCAGTACTTC
CASGLGTGVWQYF
>few|TRBD1|14|TRBJ1-2|TRBV6-5
TGTGCCAGCAGTCGCGTAGGGGGCTACTATGGCTACACCTTC
CASSRVGGYYGYTF
>once|-|16|TRBJ1-5|TRBV30
TGTGCCTGGAGAGACAAAGGGAGGGGGTTTGGTCAGCCCCAGCATTTT
CAWRDKGRGFGQPQHF
>few|-|14|TRBJ2-7|TRBV7-8
TGTGCCAGCAGCTTAGCAAGAACAGTCACCGAGCAGTACTTC
CASSLARTVTEQYF
>-|-|17|TRBJ1-3|TRBV25-1
TGTGCCAGCAGTGATTGGGCAGTCCTTCCGTCTGGAAACACCATATATTTT
CASSDWAVLPSGNTIYF
>-|-|13|TRBJ2-6|TRBV6-5
TGTGCCAGTTCCCTCTCTGGGGCCAACGTCCTGACTTTC
CASSLSGANVLTF
>once|TRBD1|15|TRBJ1-2|TRBV30
TGTGCCTGGAGTCCCCGTACCGGGACAGGGGTCGGCTACACCTTC
CAWSPRTGTGVGYTF
>-|-|11|TRBJ1-2|TRBV6-1
TGTGCCAGCAGTGACAAGTACACCTGCGGTTTC
CASSDKYTCGF
>-|-|15|TRBJ2-1|TRBV9
TGTGCCAGCAGCCCATATCCGAGCTCCTACAATGAGCAGTTCTTC
CASSPYPSSYNEQFF
>-|-|14|TRBJ1-6|TRBV30
TGTGCCTGGAGCCCTTTACAGGGACGGTCACCCCTCCACTTT
CAWSPLQGRSPLHF
>-|-|15|TRBJ1-4|TRBV15
TGTGCCACCAGCGGAGGACACTCAACTAATGAAAAACTGTTTTTT
CATSGGHSTNEKLFF
>few|-|15|TRBJ1-4|TRBV6-1
TGTGCCAGCAGTGATGGACAGTCGGCTAATGAAAAACTGTTTTTT
CASSDGQSANEKLFF
>-|TRBD1|16|TRBJ2-1|TRBV5-4
TGTGCCAGCAGCTTGGGGGGACAGGGTGGTCTCAATAAGCAGTTCTTC
CASSLGGQGGLNKQFF
>-|-|16|TRBJ2-5|TRBV18
TGTGCCAGCTCACCACCGAACATGCATGTGCAAGAGACCCAGTACTTC
CASSPPNMHVQETQYF
>-|-|16|TRBJ1-4|TRBV5-1
TGCGCCAGCAGCTTGGGGGGCAAGGCAACTAATGAAAAACTGTTTTTT
CASSLGGKATNEKLFF
>-|-|13|TRBJ2-7|TRBV19
TGTGCCAGTAGTACCGCCAGGGGCTACGAGCAGTACTTC
CASSTARGYEQYF
>-|-|14|TRBJ1-2|TRBV5-1
TGCGCCAGCACCCACAGAGAGTCCAACTATGGCTACACCTTC
CASTHRESNYGYTF
>-|TRBD2|14|TRBJ2-5|TRBV14
TGTGCCAGCAGTGGACTAGCGGGGTGGGAGACCCAGTACTTC
CASSGLAGWETQYF
>-|TRBD1|13|TRBJ2-7|TRBV30
TGTGCCTGGAGCCGGGACAGAGCCTACGAGCAGTACTTC
CAWSRDRAYEQYF
>-|-|14|TRBJ1-1|TRBV6-5
TGTGCCAGCAGTTCCAGCAAGAGGGTATCGGAAGCTTTCTTT
CASSSSKRVSEAFF
>-|TRBD1|15|TRBJ1-1|TRBV2
TGTGCCAGCAGAAGAAGACAGGGGTATGACACTGAAGCTTTCTTT
CASRRRQGYDTEAFF
>-|-|10|TRBJ1-1|TRBV29-1
TGCAGCATCAGGGGTACTGAAGCTTTCTTT
CSIRGTEAFF
>-|-|14|TRBJ2-7|TRBV18
TGTGCCAGCTCACTAGTGGCCAGGAATCACGAGCAGTACTTC
CASSLVARNHEQYF
>once|-|13|TRBJ2-3|TRBV6-1
TGTGCCAGCAGGGCGAGCGCCACAGATACGCAGTATTTT
CASRASATDTQYF
>few|-|15|TRBJ2-3|TRBV30
TGTGCCTGGAGCTCTACCGGGTGGGGCACAGATACGCAGTATTTT
CAWSSTGWGTDTQYF
>once|TRBD2|14|TRBJ2-2|TRBV9
TGTGCCAGCAGCCCCCGGGAGGTTACCGGGGAGCTGTTTTTT
CASSPREVTGELFF
>-|TRBD1|13|TRBJ1-5|TRBV18
TGTGCCAGCTCATCGGGACAGGGACAGCCCCAGCATTTT
CASSSGQGQPQHF
>-|-|13|TRBJ1-2|TRBV27
TGTGCCAGCAGTTTATCGAGGGAGGGGGGCTACACCTTC
CASSLSREGGYTF
>once|TRBD2|16|TRBJ2-3|TRBV7-9
TGTGCCAGCAGCCCCCCGTCAAGCGGGGGGTGGGGGACGCAGTATTTT
CASSPPSSGGWGTQYF
>once|TRBD2|15|TRBJ2-3|TRBV9
TGTGCCAGCAGCGTAGGCGGTAGCGGGGGGCACACGCAGTATTTT
CASSVGGSGGHTQYF
>once|-|14|TRBJ2-3|TRBV2
TGTGCCAGCAGTGGGACAGTGGGGGGGGATACGCAGTATTTT
CASSGTVGGDTQYF
>-|TRBD2|15|TRBJ2-3|TRBV5-4
TGTGCCAGCAGCTTGGGCGGGGGGGCCACAGATACGCAGTATTTT
CASSLGGGATDTQYF
>-|-|14|TRBJ1-1|TRBV6-1
TGTGCCAGCAGGTTGGACAGCGTGAACACTGAAGCTTTCTTT
CASRLDSVNTEAFF
>-|-|12|TRBJ2-5|TRBV25-1
TGTGCCAGCAGTGATCCCCGAGAGACCCAGTACTTC
CASSDPRETQYF